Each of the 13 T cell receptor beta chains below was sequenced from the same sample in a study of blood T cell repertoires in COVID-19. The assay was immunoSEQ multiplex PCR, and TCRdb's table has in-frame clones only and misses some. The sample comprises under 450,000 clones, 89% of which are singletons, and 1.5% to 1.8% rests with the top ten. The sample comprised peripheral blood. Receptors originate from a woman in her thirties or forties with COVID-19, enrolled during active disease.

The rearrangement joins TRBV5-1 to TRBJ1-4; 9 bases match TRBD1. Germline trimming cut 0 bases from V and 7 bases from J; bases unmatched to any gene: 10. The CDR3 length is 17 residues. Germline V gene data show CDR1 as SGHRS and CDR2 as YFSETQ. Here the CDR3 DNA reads TGCGCCAGCAGCTTGGGGTCCTCGACAGGGGGAGGTGAAAAACTGTTTTTT. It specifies CASSLGSSTGGGEKLFF.

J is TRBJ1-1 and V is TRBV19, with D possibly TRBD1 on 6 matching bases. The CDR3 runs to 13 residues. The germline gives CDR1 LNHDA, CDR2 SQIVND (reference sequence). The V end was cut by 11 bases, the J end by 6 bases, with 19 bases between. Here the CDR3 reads CAGSTGPSAEAFF. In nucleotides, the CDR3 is TGTGCCGGAAGCACAGGGCCAAGCGCTGAAGCTTTCTTT.

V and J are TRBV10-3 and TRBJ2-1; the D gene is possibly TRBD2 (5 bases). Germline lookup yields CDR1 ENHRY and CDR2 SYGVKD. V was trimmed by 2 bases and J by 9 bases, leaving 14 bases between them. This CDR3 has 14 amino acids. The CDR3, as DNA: TGTGCCATCAGTGAGCCGACGGGGAAGGGTGAGCAGTTCTTC. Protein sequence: CAISEPTGKGEQFF.

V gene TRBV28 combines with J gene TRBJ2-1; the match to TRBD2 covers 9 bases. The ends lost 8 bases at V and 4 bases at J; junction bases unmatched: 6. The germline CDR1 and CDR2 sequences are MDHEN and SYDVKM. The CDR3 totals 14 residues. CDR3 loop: CASGLAGEYNEQFF. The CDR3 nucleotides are TGTGCCAGCGGATTAGCGGGGGAGTACAATGAGCAGTTCTTC.

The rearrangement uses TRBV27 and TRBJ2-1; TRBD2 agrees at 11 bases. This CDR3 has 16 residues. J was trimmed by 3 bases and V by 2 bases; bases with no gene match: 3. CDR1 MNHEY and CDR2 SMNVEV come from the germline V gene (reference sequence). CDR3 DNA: TGTGCCAGCAGTTTAATAGCGGGAGGGCTCTACAATGAGCAGTTCTTC. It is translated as CASSLIAGGLYNEQFF.

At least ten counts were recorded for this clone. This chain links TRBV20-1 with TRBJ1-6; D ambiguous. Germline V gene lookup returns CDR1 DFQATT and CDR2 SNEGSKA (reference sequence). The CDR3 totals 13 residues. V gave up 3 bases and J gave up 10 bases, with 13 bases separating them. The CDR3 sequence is CSASGDLGSPLHF. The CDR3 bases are TGCAGTGCTAGTGGCGACCTGGGCTCACCCCTCCACTTT.

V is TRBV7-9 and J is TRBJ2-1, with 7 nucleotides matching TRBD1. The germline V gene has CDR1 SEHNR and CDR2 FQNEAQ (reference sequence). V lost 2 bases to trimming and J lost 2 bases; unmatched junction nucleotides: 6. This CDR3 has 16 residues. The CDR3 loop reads CASSLRGQEPYNEQFF. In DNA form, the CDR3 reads TGTGCCAGCAGCTTACGTGGACAGGAACCCTACAATGAGCAGTTCTTC.

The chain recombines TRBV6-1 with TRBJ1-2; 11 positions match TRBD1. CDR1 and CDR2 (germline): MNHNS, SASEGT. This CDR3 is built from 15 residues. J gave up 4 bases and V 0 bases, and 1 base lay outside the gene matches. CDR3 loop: CASSEAGTGGYGYTF. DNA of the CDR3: TGTGCCAGCAGTGAAGCCGGGACAGGGGGCTATGGCTACACCTTC.

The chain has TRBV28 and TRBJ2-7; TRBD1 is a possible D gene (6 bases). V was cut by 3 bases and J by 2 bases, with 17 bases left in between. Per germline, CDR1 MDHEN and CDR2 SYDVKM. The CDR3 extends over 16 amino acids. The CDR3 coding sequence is TGTGCCAGCAGTTTCCTCCGGGTCCAGGGGCCCTACGAGCAGTACTTC. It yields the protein CASSFLRVQGPYEQYF.

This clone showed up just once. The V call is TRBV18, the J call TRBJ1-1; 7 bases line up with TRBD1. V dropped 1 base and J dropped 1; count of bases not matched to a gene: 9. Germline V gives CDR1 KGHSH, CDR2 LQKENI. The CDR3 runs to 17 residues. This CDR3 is CASSPLPQGDSNTEAFF. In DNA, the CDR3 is TGTGCCAGCTCACCACTCCCGCAGGGGGACTCGAACACTGAAGCTTTCTTT.

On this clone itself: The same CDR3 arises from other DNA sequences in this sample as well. CDR3 nucleotides: TGTGCCATCAGTGAGTCAGGGGGCAGGGGAAACACCATATATTTT. Translation gives CAISESGGRGNTIYF. The J gene is TRBJ1-3, the V gene TRBV10-3; 7 nucleotides agree with TRBD1. The germline V gene encodes CDR1 ENHRY and CDR2 SYGVKD. Trimming removed 0 bases from V and 4 bases from J; junction bases left unmatched: 3. The CDR3 has 15 residues.

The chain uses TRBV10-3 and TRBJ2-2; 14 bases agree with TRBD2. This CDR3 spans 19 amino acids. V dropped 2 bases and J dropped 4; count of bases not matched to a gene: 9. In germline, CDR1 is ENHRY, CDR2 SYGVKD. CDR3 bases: TGTGCCATCAGTGAGCCCCCACGAGGGACTAGCGGGAGCACCGGGGAGCTGTTTTTT. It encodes CAISEPPRGTSGSTGELFF.

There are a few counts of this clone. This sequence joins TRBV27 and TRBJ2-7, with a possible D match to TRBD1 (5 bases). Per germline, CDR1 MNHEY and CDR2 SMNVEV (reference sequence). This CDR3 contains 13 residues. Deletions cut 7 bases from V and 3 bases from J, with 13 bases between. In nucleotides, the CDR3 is TGTGCCAGCATTGGGTGGGGCGGCTACGAGCAGTACTTC. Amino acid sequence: CASIGWGGYEQYF.